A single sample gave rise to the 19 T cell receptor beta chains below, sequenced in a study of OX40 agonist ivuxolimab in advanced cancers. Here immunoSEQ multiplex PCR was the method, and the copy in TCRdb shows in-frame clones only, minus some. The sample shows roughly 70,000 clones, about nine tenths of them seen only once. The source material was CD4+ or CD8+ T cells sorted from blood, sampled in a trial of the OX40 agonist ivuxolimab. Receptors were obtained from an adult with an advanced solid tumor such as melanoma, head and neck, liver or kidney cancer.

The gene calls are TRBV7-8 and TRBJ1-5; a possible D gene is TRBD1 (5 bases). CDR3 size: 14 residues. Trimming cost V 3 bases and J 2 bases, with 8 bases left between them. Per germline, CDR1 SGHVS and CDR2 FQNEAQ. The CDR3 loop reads CASSFGAGNQPQHF. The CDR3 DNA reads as TGTGCCAGCAGCTTTGGGGCAGGCAATCAGCCCCAGCATTTT.

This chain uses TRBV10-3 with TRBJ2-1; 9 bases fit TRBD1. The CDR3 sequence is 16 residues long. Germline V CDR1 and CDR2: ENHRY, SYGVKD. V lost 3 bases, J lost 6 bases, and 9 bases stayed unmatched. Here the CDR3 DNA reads TGTGCCATCAGTGATCGGGACAGGGAACGAGGCAATGAGCAGTTCTTC. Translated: CAISDRDRERGNEQFF.

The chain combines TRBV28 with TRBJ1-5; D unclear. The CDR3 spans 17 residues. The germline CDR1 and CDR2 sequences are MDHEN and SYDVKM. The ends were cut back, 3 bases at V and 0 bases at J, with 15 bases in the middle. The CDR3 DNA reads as TGTGCCAGCAGTTTTGTTAGGACGGACTATAGCAATCAGCCCCAGCATTTT. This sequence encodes CASSFVRTDYSNQPQHF. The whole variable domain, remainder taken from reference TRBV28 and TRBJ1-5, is DVKVTQSSRYLVKRTGEKVFLECVQDMDHENMFWYRQDPGLGLRLIYFSYDVKMKEKGDIPEGYSVSREKKERFSLILESASTNQTSMYLCASSFVRTDYSNQPQHFGDGTRLSIL.

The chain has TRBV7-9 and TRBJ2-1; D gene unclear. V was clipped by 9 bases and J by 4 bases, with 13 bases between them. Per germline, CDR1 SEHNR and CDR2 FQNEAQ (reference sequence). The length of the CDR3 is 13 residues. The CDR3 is CASGPGFYNEQFF. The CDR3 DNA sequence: TGTGCCAGTGGGCCTGGATTTTACAATGAGCAGTTCTTC.

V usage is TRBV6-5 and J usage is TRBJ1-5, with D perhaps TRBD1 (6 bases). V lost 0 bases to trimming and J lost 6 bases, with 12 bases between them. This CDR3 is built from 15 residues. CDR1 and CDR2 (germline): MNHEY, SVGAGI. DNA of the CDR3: TGTGCCAGCAGTTACTCGTCCGGGGGCGGTCAGCCCCAGCATTTT. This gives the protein CASSYSSGGGQPQHF.

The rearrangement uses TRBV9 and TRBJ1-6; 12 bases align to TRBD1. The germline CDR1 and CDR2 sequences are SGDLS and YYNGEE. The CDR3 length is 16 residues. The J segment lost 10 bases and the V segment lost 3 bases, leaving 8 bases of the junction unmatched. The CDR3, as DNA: TGTGCCAGCAGCGCCCAGGGACAGGGGGCAGGATCACCCCTCCACTTT. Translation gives CASSAQGQGAGSPLHF.

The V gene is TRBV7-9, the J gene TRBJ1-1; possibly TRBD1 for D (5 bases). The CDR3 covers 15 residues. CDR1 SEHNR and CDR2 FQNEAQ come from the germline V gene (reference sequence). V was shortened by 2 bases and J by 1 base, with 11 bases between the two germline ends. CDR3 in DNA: TGTGCCAGCAGCTTACGCGGGGGGGAGAACACTGAAGCTTTCTTT. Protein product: CASSLRGGENTEAFF.

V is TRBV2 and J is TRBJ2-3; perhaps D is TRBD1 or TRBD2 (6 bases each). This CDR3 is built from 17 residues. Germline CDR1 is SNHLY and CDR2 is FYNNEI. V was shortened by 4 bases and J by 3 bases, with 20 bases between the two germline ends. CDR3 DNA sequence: TGTGCCAGCAGTGCTCCCCAGGGGACTCACCAAACAGATACGCAGTATTTT. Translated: CASSAPQGTHQTDTQYF.

In nucleotides, the CDR3 is TGCGCCAGCAGCCAAGGGGCGGGGACAGGGTCAGATACGCAGTATTTT. Amino acid sequence: CASSQGAGTGSDTQYF. The chain is built from TRBV4-1 and TRBJ2-3, with 9 bases fitting TRBD1. Germline V gene sequence: CDR1 MGHRA, CDR2 YSYEKL. Trimming removed 1 base from V and 4 bases from J; junction bases left unmatched: 6. The CDR3 loop spans 16 amino acids.

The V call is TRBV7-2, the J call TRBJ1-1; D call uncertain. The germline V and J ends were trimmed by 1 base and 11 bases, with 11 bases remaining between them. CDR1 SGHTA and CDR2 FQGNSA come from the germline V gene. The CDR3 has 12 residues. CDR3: CASSLVETRAFF. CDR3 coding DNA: TGTGCCAGCAGCTTAGTAGAAACCAGGGCTTTCTTT. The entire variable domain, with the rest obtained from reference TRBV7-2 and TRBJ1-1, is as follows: GAGVSQSPSNKVTEKGKDVELRCDPISGHTALYWYRQSLGQGLEFLIYFQGNSAPDKSGLPSDRFSAERTGGSVSTLTIQRTQQEDSAVYLCASSLVETRAFFGQGTRLTVV.

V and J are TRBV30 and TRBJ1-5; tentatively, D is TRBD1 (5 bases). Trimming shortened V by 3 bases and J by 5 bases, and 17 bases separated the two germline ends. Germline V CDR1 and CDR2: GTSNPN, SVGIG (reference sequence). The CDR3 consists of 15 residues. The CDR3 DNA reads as TGTGCCTGGAGCGAAACTGGGCGGGGGGATCAGCCCCAGCATTTT. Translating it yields CAWSETGRGDQPQHF.

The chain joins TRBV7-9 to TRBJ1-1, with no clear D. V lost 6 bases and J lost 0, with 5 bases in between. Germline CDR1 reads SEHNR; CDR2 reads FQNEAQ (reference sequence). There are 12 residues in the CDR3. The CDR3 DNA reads TGTGCCAGCAGGGGGATGAACACTGAAGCTTTCTTT. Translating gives CASRGMNTEAFF.

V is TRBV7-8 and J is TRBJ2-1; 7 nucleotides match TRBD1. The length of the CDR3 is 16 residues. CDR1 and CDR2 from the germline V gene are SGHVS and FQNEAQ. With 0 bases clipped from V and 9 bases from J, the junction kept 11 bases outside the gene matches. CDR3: CASSLAGKGTVREQFF. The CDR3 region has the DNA TGTGCCAGCAGCTTAGCGGGGAAAGGGACAGTCCGTGAGCAGTTCTTC.

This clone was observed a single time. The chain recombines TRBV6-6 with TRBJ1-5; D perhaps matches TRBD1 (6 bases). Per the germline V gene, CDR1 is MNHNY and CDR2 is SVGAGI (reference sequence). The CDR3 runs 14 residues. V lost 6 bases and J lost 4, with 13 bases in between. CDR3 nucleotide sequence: TGTGCCAGCAGGAGGGGGGAGGGAAATCAGCCCCAGCATTTT. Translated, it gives CASRRGEGNQPQHF.

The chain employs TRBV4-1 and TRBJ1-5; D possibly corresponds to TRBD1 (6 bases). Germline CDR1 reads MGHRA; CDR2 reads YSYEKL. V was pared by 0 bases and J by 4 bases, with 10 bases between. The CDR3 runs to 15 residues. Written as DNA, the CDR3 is TGCGCCAGCAGCCAAGACGGACAGATTAATCAGCCCCAGCATTTT. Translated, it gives CASSQDGQINQPQHF.

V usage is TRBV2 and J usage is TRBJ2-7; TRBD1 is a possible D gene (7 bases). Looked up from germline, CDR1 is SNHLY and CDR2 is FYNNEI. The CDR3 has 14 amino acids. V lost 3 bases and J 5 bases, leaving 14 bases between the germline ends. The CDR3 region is CASSDGGTANEQYF. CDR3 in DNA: TGTGCCAGCAGTGACGGCGGGACAGCCAACGAGCAGTACTTC. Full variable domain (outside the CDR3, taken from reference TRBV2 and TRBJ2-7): EPEVTQTPSHQVTQMGQEVILRCVPISNHLYFYWYRQILGQKVEFLVSFYNNEISEKSEIFDDQFSVERPDGSNFTLKIRSTKLEDSAMYFCASSDGGTANEQYFGPGTRLTVT.

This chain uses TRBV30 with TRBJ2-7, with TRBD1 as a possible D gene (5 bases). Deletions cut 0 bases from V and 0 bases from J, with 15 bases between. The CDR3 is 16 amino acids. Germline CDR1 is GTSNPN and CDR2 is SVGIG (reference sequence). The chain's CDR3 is CAWSVAWTRSSYEQYF. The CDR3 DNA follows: TGTGCCTGGAGTGTAGCCTGGACAAGGAGCTCCTACGAGCAGTACTTC.

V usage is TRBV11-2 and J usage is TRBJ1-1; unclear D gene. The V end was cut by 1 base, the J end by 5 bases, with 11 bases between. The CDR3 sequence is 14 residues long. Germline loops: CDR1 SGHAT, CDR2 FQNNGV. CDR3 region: CASSLVSWGTEAFF. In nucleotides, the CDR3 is TGTGCCAGCAGCTTAGTGTCATGGGGAACTGAAGCTTTCTTT.

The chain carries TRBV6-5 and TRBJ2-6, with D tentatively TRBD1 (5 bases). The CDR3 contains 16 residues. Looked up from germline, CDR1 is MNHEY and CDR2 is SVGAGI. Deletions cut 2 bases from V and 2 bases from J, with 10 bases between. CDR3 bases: TGTGCCAGCAGTTACCAAGGGGTGGCTGGGGCCAACGTCCTGACTTTC. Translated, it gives CASSYQGVAGANVLTF.